The 22 T cell receptor beta chains below were found in one sample sequenced in a study of cytotoxic CD8 clonotypes in ibrutinib-treated CLL. The assay was immunoSEQ multiplex PCR, and TCRdb's table has in-frame clones only and misses some. The repertoire holds hundreds of thousands of clones, with approximately 80% as singletons. This material consisted of PBMCs, taken before ibrutinib treatment. Receptors originate from a human donor with chronic lymphocytic leukemia.

This chain joins TRBV9 and TRBJ1-1; the D gene is possibly TRBD1 (6 bases). The CDR3 sequence is 16 residues long. The germline V gene encodes CDR1 SGDLS and CDR2 YYNGEE. Trimming shortened V by 3 bases and J by 0 bases, and 15 bases separated the two germline ends. In DNA form, the CDR3 reads TGTGCCAGCAGCGAATTCCAGGGGCCCATGAACACTGAAGCTTTCTTT. It yields the protein CASSEFQGPMNTEAFF.

The chain links TRBV6-7 to TRBJ1-1, with 7 bases fitting TRBD1. TRBV6-7 is placed among ORFs of uncertain function. With V trimmed by 5 bases and J by 0 bases, 21 bases remained unmatched. The CDR3 contains 20 residues. CDR3 protein: CASSPANHSQGWNMNTEAFF. As DNA, the CDR3 is TGTGCCAGCAGTCCTGCGAACCACTCACAGGGGTGGAATATGAACACTGAAGCTTTCTTT.

The chain uses TRBV7-2 and TRBJ1-5; D gene unclear. This CDR3 region has 13 residues. Germline loops: CDR1 SGHTA, CDR2 FQGNSA. V was trimmed by 3 bases and J by 3 bases, leaving 6 bases between them. In nucleotides, the CDR3 is TGTGCCAGCAGCTTGAGTTTCAATCAGCCCCAGCATTTT. This gives the protein CASSLSFNQPQHF. The full variable domain, in which reference TRBV7-2 and TRBJ1-5 provide the parts outside the CDR3, is GAGVSQSPSNKVTEKGKDVELRCDPISGHTALYWYRQSLGQGLEFLIYFQGNSAPDKSGLPSDRFSAERTGGSVSTLTIQRTQQEDSAVYLCASSLSFNQPQHFGDGTRLSIL.

The gene calls are TRBV27 and TRBJ2-1; 8 bases fit TRBD2. CDR1 is MNHEY, CDR2 SMNVEV, per germline (reference sequence). CDR3 length: 16 residues. The J segment lost 4 bases and the V segment lost 7 bases, leaving 12 bases of the junction unmatched. CDR3: CASTHSAGEKYNEQFF. As DNA, the CDR3 is TGTGCCAGCACTCACTCAGCGGGGGAAAAGTACAATGAGCAGTTCTTC.

The V call is TRBV7-2, the J call TRBJ2-2; maybe TRBD1 (5 bases). Looked up from germline, CDR1 is SGHTA and CDR2 is FQGNSA. The CDR3 runs to 15 residues. V lost 5 bases, J lost 0 bases, and 10 bases lay in between. This CDR3 is CASSRTFANTGELFF. The CDR3 DNA reads TGTGCCAGCAGCCGGACATTCGCGAACACCGGGGAGCTGTTTTTT.

This chain links TRBV4-3 with TRBJ1-4; D ambiguous. The CDR3 has 14 amino acids. In germline, CDR1 is LGHNA, CDR2 YSLEER. The V and J ends lost 0 bases and 8 bases respectively, with 10 bases between them. The CDR3 DNA reads as TGCGCCAGCAGCCAAGATGGCAGAAGGGAAAAACTGTTTTTT. It codes for CASSQDGRREKLFF.

The chain employs TRBV5-4 and TRBJ2-2; 10 bases match TRBD1. Trimming cost V 7 bases and J 1 base; bases outside gene matches: 7. Germline V gene sequence: CDR1 SGHNT, CDR2 YYREEE (reference sequence). CDR3 length: 16 residues. The CDR3: CASASRDRGNTGELFF. CDR3 nucleotides: TGTGCCAGCGCCTCCAGGGACAGGGGGAACACCGGGGAGCTGTTTTTT.

This chain links TRBV4-2 with TRBJ2-7, with a weak D call TRBD2 (5 bases). The CDR3 length is 14 residues. V lost 4 bases and J 0 bases, leaving 10 bases between the germline ends. Looked up from germline, CDR1 is LGHNA and CDR2 is YNFKEQ. The CDR3 DNA sequence: TGTGCCAGCAGCCCTGAAGGGAGCTCCTACGAGCAGTACTTC. It yields the protein CASSPEGSSYEQYF.

V and J are TRBV27 and TRBJ2-1; no clear D gene. The CDR3 contains 13 residues. CDR1 is MNHEY, CDR2 SMNVEV, per germline (reference sequence). With 2 bases removed from V and 10 bases from J, the gap between germline ends came to 12 bases. The CDR3 coding sequence is TGTGCCAGCAGTTTAGGGCGCGTCGGCGAGCAGTTCTTC. This gives the protein CASSLGRVGEQFF.

V usage is TRBV10-1 and J usage is TRBJ2-5; D remains ambiguous. Germline V gives CDR1 WNHNN, CDR2 SYGVQD (reference sequence). The germline V and J ends were trimmed by 6 bases and 5 bases, with 7 bases remaining between them. The CDR3 covers 11 residues. This CDR3 reads CASRRTETQYF. The CDR3 nucleotides are TGCGCCAGCAGAAGAACGGAGACCCAGTACTTC.

This chain connects TRBV6-6 to TRBJ1-2; D gene uncertain. This CDR3 region has 16 residues. Germline V lookup: CDR1 MNHNY, CDR2 SVGAGI (reference sequence). V lost 0 bases and J 2 bases, leaving 13 bases between the germline ends. The CDR3 sequence: CASSYSPERANYGYTF. CDR3 DNA sequence: TGTGCCAGCAGTTACTCCCCCGAGCGGGCAAACTATGGCTACACCTTC.

The chain carries TRBV25-1 and TRBJ2-1; D is possibly TRBD2 (5 bases). The CDR3 consists of 14 residues. V lost 6 bases and J lost 3, with 12 bases in between. The V gene's germline CDR1 is MGHDK and CDR2 SYGVNS. The CDR3 reads CASSRGGGYNEQFF. The DNA for the CDR3 is TGTGCCAGCAGCCGAGGAGGAGGCTACAATGAGCAGTTCTTC.

V and J are TRBV30 and TRBJ2-3; 8 positions agree with TRBD2. There are 18 residues in the CDR3. Germline CDR1 is GTSNPN and CDR2 is SVGIG (reference sequence). Trimming cost V 0 bases and J 4 bases; bases outside gene matches: 15. The CDR3 protein is CAWSVRGGLAGSPDTQYF. For the CDR3, the DNA is TGTGCCTGGAGTGTACGGGGCGGGCTAGCGGGTTCTCCAGATACGCAGTATTTT.

This sequence joins TRBV5-1 and TRBJ1-1; D is unclear. Trimming removed 5 bases at V and 2 bases at J, with 19 bases between. In germline, CDR1 is SGHRS, CDR2 YFSETQ. CDR3 length: 16 amino acids. The chain's CDR3 is CASRRVSAVPNTEAFF. CDR3 nucleotides: TGCGCCAGCAGACGGGTGAGCGCGGTGCCTAACACTGAAGCTTTCTTT.

The chain recombines TRBV5-4 with TRBJ2-1; 8 bases are a match to TRBD2. The germline V gene encodes CDR1 SGHNT and CDR2 YYREEE (reference sequence). The CDR3 is 15 residues long. The junction had 3 bases not matched to a gene; V was cut back by 0 bases and J by 4 bases. CDR3 in DNA: TGTGCCAGCAGCTTGGTAGGACTAGCTTACAATGAGCAGTTCTTC. Translating gives CASSLVGLAYNEQFF.

The chain couples TRBV6-5 to TRBJ1-1, with D possibly matching TRBD1 (6 bases). Trimming shortened V by 7 bases and J by 4 bases, and 19 bases separated the two germline ends. This CDR3 contains 15 residues. Germline CDR1 reads MNHEY; CDR2 reads SVGAGI. The CDR3 loop is CASNKPQGVSTEAFF. The CDR3 DNA is TGTGCCAGCAACAAACCACAGGGAGTTTCCACTGAAGCTTTCTTT.

The CDR3 here is CASSSTGAEGYTF. CDR3 coding DNA: TGTGCCAGCAGTTCAACGGGCGCCGAGGGCTACACCTTC. The chain has TRBV28 and TRBJ1-2; no clear D gene. V gave up 4 bases and J gave up 8 bases, with 14 bases separating them. The germline CDR1 and CDR2 sequences are MDHEN and SYDVKM. The CDR3 sequence is 13 residues long.

The genes are TRBV25-1 and TRBJ2-5; TRBD2 matches 7 bases. Germline V gene data show CDR1 as MGHDK and CDR2 as SYGVNS. The CDR3 covers 15 residues. J lost 4 bases, V lost 1 base, and 6 bases had no gene match. DNA of the CDR3: TGTGCCAGCAGTGAATTTGGGGGAGGGAGAGAGACCCAGTACTTC. Translated: CASSEFGGGRETQYF.

The V call is TRBV30, the J call TRBJ1-5; possibly TRBD1 for D (5 bases). The germline V gene has CDR1 GTSNPN and CDR2 SVGIG (reference sequence). The ends were cut back, 1 base at V and 6 bases at J, with 10 bases in the middle. CDR3 size: 13 residues. In DNA, the CDR3 is TGTGCCTGGAGTGGGGGGGGTCGTCAGCCCCAGCATTTT. Protein product: CAWSGGGRQPQHF. Full variable domain (outside the CDR3, taken from reference TRBV30 and TRBJ1-5): SQTIHQWPATLVQPVGSPLSLECTVEGTSNPNLYWYRQAAGRGLQLLFYSVGIGQISSEVPQNLSASRPQDRQFILSSKKLLLSDSGFYLCAWSGGGRQPQHFGDGTRLSIL.

V and J are TRBV28 and TRBJ1-5; D remains ambiguous. CDR3 size: 13 residues. From germline, CDR1 is MDHEN and CDR2 SYDVKM. V was cut by 4 bases and J by 8 bases, with 12 bases left in between. The CDR3 DNA reads TGTGCCAGCAGTTCTCCCTCACGGGAGCCCCAGCATTTT. It is translated as CASSSPSREPQHF.

The chain carries TRBV6-1 and TRBJ2-1, with D perhaps matching TRBD1 (5 bases). Between the trimmed V and J ends, which lost 5 bases and 4 bases, there was a span of 12 bases. This CDR3 comprises 14 residues. CDR1 and CDR2 from the germline V gene are MNHNS and SASEGT. CDR3 sequence: CASSTTVAYNEQFF. CDR3 nucleotides: TGTGCCAGCAGTACGACAGTGGCTTACAATGAGCAGTTCTTC.

The chain is built from TRBV6-5 and TRBJ2-5; 7 bases line up with TRBD2. Germline V gene data show CDR1 as MNHEY and CDR2 as SVGAGI. J was trimmed by 5 bases and V by 2 bases; bases with no gene match: 5. The CDR3 is 14 residues long. The CDR3 DNA reads as TGTGCCAGCAGTTACAGAGCGCGGGGGGAGACCCAGTACTTC. Residues: CASSYRARGETQYF.